Listed below are T cell receptor beta chains from one sample, sequenced in a study of blood T cell repertoires in COVID-19. Data came from immunoSEQ multiplex PCR; TCRdb stores just in-frame clones and leaves some out. This table has around 300,000 clones, about 87% appearing once. Sequenced input: PBMCs or T cells enriched from blood (not recorded which). The receptors come from a man aged 25 to 40 who had recovered from COVID-19. Both conserved end residues are trimmed from each CDR3. D genes are given only for firm matches.

d_call: TRBD2; cdr3_length: 13; v_call: TRBV30; j_call: TRBJ2-3; cdr3_aa: AWSGASGGADTQY
d_call: TRBD1; cdr3_length: 12; v_call: TRBV7-2; j_call: TRBJ1-2; cdr3_aa: ASSLADRDYGYT
d_call: TRBD1; cdr3_length: 13; v_call: TRBV5-1; j_call: TRBJ2-7; cdr3_aa: ASSWTGTGTYEQY
d_call: TRBD2; cdr3_length: 14; v_call: TRBV19; j_call: TRBJ2-7; cdr3_aa: ASSGERGTHSYEQY
d_call: .; cdr3_length: 10; v_call: TRBV27; j_call: TRBJ2-2; cdr3_aa: ASSPQLGELF
d_call: .; cdr3_length: 11; v_call: TRBV28; j_call: TRBJ1-1; cdr3_aa: ASSLGRNTEAF
d_call: .; cdr3_length: 13; v_call: TRBV6-5; j_call: TRBJ2-2; cdr3_aa: ASRRTSQGTGELF
d_call: .; cdr3_length: 14; v_call: TRBV27; j_call: TRBJ2-1; cdr3_aa: ASSLNVATKFNEQF
d_call: .; cdr3_length: 13; v_call: TRBV5-4; j_call: TRBJ2-3; cdr3_aa: ASSPQAFSTDTQY
d_call: TRBD2; cdr3_length: 14; v_call: TRBV3-1/TRBV3-2; j_call: TRBJ2-5; cdr3_aa: ASSPGLAGRVETQY
d_call: .; cdr3_length: 18; v_call: TRBV24-1; j_call: TRBJ2-5; cdr3_aa: ATSDLQLLSPGHRWETQY
d_call: .; cdr3_length: 12; v_call: TRBV5-4; j_call: TRBJ1-2; cdr3_aa: ASSSLDSIYGYT
d_call: TRBD2; cdr3_length: 11; v_call: TRBV12-3/TRBV12-4; j_call: TRBJ2-1; cdr3_aa: ASRGGPYNEQF
d_call: TRBD2; cdr3_length: 13; v_call: TRBV19; j_call: TRBJ2-5; cdr3_aa: ASSMGGTQFGTQY
d_call: TRBD2; cdr3_length: 12; v_call: TRBV28; j_call: TRBJ2-5; cdr3_aa: ASSFSGGRETQY
d_call: TRBD1; cdr3_length: 14; v_call: TRBV4-2; j_call: TRBJ2-2; cdr3_aa: ASSQPTGLGTGELF
d_call: .; cdr3_length: 12; v_call: TRBV19; j_call: TRBJ2-7; cdr3_aa: ASSIDGEAYEQY
d_call: .; cdr3_length: 11; v_call: TRBV28; j_call: TRBJ1-4; cdr3_aa: ASSLSQTFKLF
d_call: .; cdr3_length: 12; v_call: TRBV7-9; j_call: TRBJ1-3; cdr3_aa: ASSLYNSGNTIY
d_call: .; cdr3_length: 12; v_call: TRBV7-9; j_call: TRBJ1-4; cdr3_aa: ASSEGRSNEKLF
d_call: .; cdr3_length: 13; v_call: TRBV28; j_call: TRBJ2-2; cdr3_aa: ASSLSGQNTGELF
d_call: .; cdr3_length: 12; v_call: TRBV2; j_call: TRBJ1-5; cdr3_aa: ASMPTNSNQPQH
d_call: TRBD1; cdr3_length: 13; v_call: TRBV2; j_call: TRBJ1-2; cdr3_aa: ASRDTGQGIYGYT
d_call: TRBD1; cdr3_length: 14; v_call: TRBV24-1; j_call: TRBJ2-2; cdr3_aa: ATSDLGQGSTGELF
d_call: TRBD1; cdr3_length: 13; v_call: TRBV27; j_call: TRBJ2-7; cdr3_aa: ASSLEGTGSYEQY
d_call: .; cdr3_length: 12; v_call: TRBV24-1; j_call: TRBJ2-1; cdr3_aa: ATSDFTGSDEQF
d_call: .; cdr3_length: 12; v_call: TRBV7-9; j_call: TRBJ2-7; cdr3_aa: ASSLDRSSYEQY
d_call: .; cdr3_length: 14; v_call: TRBV4-1; j_call: TRBJ2-1; cdr3_aa: ASSQDWRGSYNEQF
d_call: .; cdr3_length: 13; v_call: TRBV19; j_call: TRBJ2-7; cdr3_aa: ASSIATSEGYEQY
d_call: TRBD1; cdr3_length: 15; v_call: TRBV19; j_call: TRBJ1-6; cdr3_aa: ASSTSPDRARNSPLH
d_call: TRBD1; cdr3_length: 11; v_call: TRBV6-5; j_call: TRBJ1-2; cdr3_aa: ASRPGGSYGYT
d_call: .; cdr3_length: 12; v_call: TRBV3-1/TRBV3-2; j_call: TRBJ2-7; cdr3_aa: ASSQAGASYEQY
d_call: TRBD2; cdr3_length: 15; v_call: TRBV5-4; j_call: TRBJ2-5; cdr3_aa: ASSLDPTSGAQETQY
d_call: .; cdr3_length: 11; v_call: TRBV7-9; j_call: TRBJ2-5; cdr3_aa: ASSFGELETQY
d_call: TRBD1; cdr3_length: 14; v_call: TRBV24-1; j_call: TRBJ2-7; cdr3_aa: ATSDSGQVNSYEQY
d_call: TRBD1; cdr3_length: 11; v_call: TRBV29-1; j_call: TRBJ1-5; cdr3_aa: SVGQGGYQPQH
d_call: TRBD1; cdr3_length: 13; v_call: TRBV4-2; j_call: TRBJ2-3; cdr3_aa: ASSQAGTGADTQY
d_call: TRBD2; cdr3_length: 13; v_call: TRBV27; j_call: TRBJ2-5; cdr3_aa: ASSLAGTSGETQY
d_call: .; cdr3_length: 12; v_call: TRBV7-9; j_call: TRBJ2-1; cdr3_aa: ASRGLQWDNEQF
d_call: .; cdr3_length: 13; v_call: TRBV5-5; j_call: TRBJ1-1; cdr3_aa: ASSLGDRGNTEAF
d_call: TRBD1; cdr3_length: 13; v_call: TRBV28; j_call: TRBJ2-3; cdr3_aa: ASSLGQTSTDTQY